This record covers a single T cell receptor beta chain. In germline, CDR1 is SEHNR, CDR2 FQNEAQ (reference sequence). The CDR3 has 16 amino acids. V shed 5 bases and J shed 5 bases, with 16 bases lying between them. The study ran the assay at deep level. Splitting of each subset's genomic DNA was done evenly across several immunoSEQ plates. Produced via immunoSEQ multiplex PCR; TCRdb's table is partial and in-frame only. The profile shows around 2.1 million clones, 95% of them singletons. Caucasian adults residing in Nashville, Tennessee made up all the donors. These data belong to a study of shared clonotypes between healthy human individuals.

The material sequenced was naive CD4+ T cells sorted from blood. The sample's subset: CD45RA+ positively selected. This TCR came from a man between 18 and 35 years old in good health. This chain joins TRBV7-9 and TRBJ1-6; possibly TRBD1 for D (6 bases). The CDR3 reads CASSPPGGAHNSPLHF. CDR3 sequence (DNA): TGTGCCAGCAGCCCGCCCGGGGGCGCCCATAATTCACCCCTCCACTTT.